This TCR beta chain originates from a study of regulatory T cells in long-lasting Graves disease. Study-wide results and caveats: Small numbers of samples may have cut accuracy.

A remark on this clonotype: Its matching antigen is unknown. A far larger clone is a single base away, which makes a read error likely.

Construction of the TCR beta libraries employed iRepertoire HTBI primers in conjunction with Arm-PCR of CDR3 regions. TCRdb itself ran the multiplex PCR reads through MiXCR, one entry per CDR3 protein. The table records roughly 440,000 distinct CDR3 sequences, less than 20% of them present only once. Germline V CDR1 and CDR2: PRHDT, FYEKMQ (reference sequence). The CDR3 is 16 amino acids. Described time point: newly diagnosed GD, antithyroid drugs for less than 3 months. PBMCs provided the RNA from which the TCR library was made. Under American Thyroid Association guidelines, Graves' disease was diagnosed. The same data also contributed to another study, on T cells in Graves' hyperthyroidism and ophthalmopathy. That source notes: Uncontrolled infection, other autoimmune disease, pregnancy or lactation disqualified patients from enrolment. Most clonotypes expanded in thyroid above 0.001 were likewise present in blood.

The V call is TRBV13, the J call TRBJ2-1, with TRBD1 matching over 9 bases. Sample: peripheral blood mononuclear cells (PBMCs), taken at new diagnosis, from a patient treated with antithyroid drugs. This receptor was obtained from a woman in her late teens or twenties with Graves disease. The CDR3 spells CASSRGQGSSDNEQFF. The CDR3 DNA reads TGTGCCAGCAGTCGGGGACAGGGAAGCTCCGACAATGAGCAGTTCTTC. Filled out from reference TRBV13 and TRBJ2-1, the complete variable domain reads AAGVIQSPRHLIKEKRETATLKCYPIPRHDTVYWYQQGPGQDPQFLISFYEKMQSDKGSIPDRFSAQQFSDYHSELNMSSLELGDSALYFCASSRGQGSSDNEQFFGPGTRLTVL.